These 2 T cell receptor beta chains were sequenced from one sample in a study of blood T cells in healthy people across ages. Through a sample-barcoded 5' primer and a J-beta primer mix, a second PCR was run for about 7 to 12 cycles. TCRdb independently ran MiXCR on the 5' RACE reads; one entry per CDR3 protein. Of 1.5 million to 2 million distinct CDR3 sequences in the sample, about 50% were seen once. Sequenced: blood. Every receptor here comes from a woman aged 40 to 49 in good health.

CDR3 loop: CASSFRGTGTTDTQYF. Here the CDR3 DNA reads TGCGCCAGCAGCTTCCGCGGGACAGGGACCACAGATACGCAGTATTTT. The chain carries TRBV5-1 and TRBJ2-3, with 9 bases identical to TRBD1. The CDR3 has 16 residues. Germline V gene data show CDR1 as SGHRS and CDR2 as YFSETQ. V lost 2 bases to trimming and J lost 2 bases; unmatched junction nucleotides: 6.

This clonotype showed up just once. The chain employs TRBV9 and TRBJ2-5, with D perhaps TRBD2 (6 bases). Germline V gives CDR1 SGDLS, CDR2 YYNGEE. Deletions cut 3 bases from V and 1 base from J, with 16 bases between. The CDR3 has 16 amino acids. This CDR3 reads CASSERGARLQETQYF. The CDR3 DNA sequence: TGTGCCAGCAGCGAACGCGGGGCCCGACTCCAAGAGACCCAGTACTTC.